The 12 T cell receptor beta chains listed next were all sequenced from one sample in a study of T-cell memory formation after mild COVID-19. TCRdb redid the calling of the 5' RACE reads with MiXCR, one entry per CDR3 protein. Among 150,000 to 200,000 distinct CDR3 sequences, 11% were seen once, and the ten largest hold approximately 3.4%. Sequenced input: PBMCs or a T cell subset sorted from them (not recorded which). The source of these receptors is a man between 18 and 35 years old who had mild COVID-19 (a few samples of this study predate the infection). Cell type and time point are not known.

This clonotype has a count of ten or more. The CDR3: CASSDSVAGGRDEQFF. In DNA form, the CDR3 reads TGCGCCAGCAGCGACTCCGTAGCGGGGGGCCGCGATGAGCAGTTCTTC. The chain combines TRBV5-1 with TRBJ2-1, with 10 bases identical to TRBD2. The germline V gene has CDR1 SGHRS and CDR2 YFSETQ. With 4 bases clipped from V and 8 bases from J, the junction kept 12 bases outside the gene matches. CDR3 length equals 16 residues. Filled out from reference TRBV5-1 and TRBJ2-1, the complete variable domain reads KAGVTQTPRYLIKTRGQQVTLSCSPISGHRSVSWYQQTPGQGLQFLFEYFSETQRNKGNFPGRFSGRQFSNSRSEMNVSTLELGDSALYLCASSDSVAGGRDEQFFGPGTRLTVL.

This chain connects TRBV9 to TRBJ1-5; D is perhaps TRBD1 (5 bases). This CDR3 is built from 15 residues. The germline V gene encodes CDR1 SGDLS and CDR2 YYNGEE. The V and J ends lost 0 bases and 5 bases respectively, with 12 bases between them. In DNA form, the CDR3 reads TGTGCCAGCAGCGTAGATGGACACGTGGATCAGCCCCAGCATTTT. This codes for CASSVDGHVDQPQHF. The entire variable domain, with the rest obtained from reference TRBV9 and TRBJ1-5, is as follows: DSGVTQTPKHLITATGQRVTLRCSPRSGDLSVYWYQQSLDQGLQFLIQYYNGEERAKGNILERFSAQQFPDLHSELNLSSLELGDSALYFCASSVDGHVDQPQHFGDGTRLSIL.

This clonotype was detected a few times. The chain has TRBV5-1 and TRBJ2-2; 7 bases match TRBD2. The CDR3 contains 17 residues. Germline V lookup: CDR1 SGHRS, CDR2 YFSETQ. V lost 0 bases and J lost 4; bases outside the gene matches: 9. The CDR3 sequence is CASSLAPSGEVTGELFF. The CDR3 region has the DNA TGCGCCAGCAGCTTGGCGCCCAGCGGGGAGGTCACCGGGGAGCTGTTTTTT.

This clonotype has just a few counts. CDR3 amino acids: CASSRLASGGGTQYF. In DNA form, the CDR3 reads TGCGCCAGCAGTCGCCTGGCTAGCGGGGGAGGTACGCAGTATTTT. The genes are TRBV5-1 and TRBJ2-3, with 10 bases lining up with TRBD2. Germline trimming cut 5 bases from V and 8 bases from J; bases unmatched to any gene: 11. The CDR3 has 15 amino acids. In germline, CDR1 is SGHRS, CDR2 YFSETQ.

At least ten counts were recorded for this clonotype. This rearrangement joins TRBV5-1 to TRBJ2-5, with D uncertain. Looked up from germline, CDR1 is SGHRS and CDR2 is YFSETQ. The CDR3 has 13 residues. V was clipped by 0 bases and J by 1 base, with 4 bases between them. CDR3 loop: CASSLGPQETQYF. DNA of the CDR3: TGCGCCAGCAGCTTGGGGCCCCAAGAGACCCAGTACTTC.

CDR3 nucleotides: TGTGCCTCCCGCCCGGCCGTCTCCTATAATTCACCCCTCCACTTT. This codes for CASRPAVSYNSPLHF. The chain recombines TRBV25-1 with TRBJ1-6, with no clear D. V was pared by 11 bases and J by 0 bases, with 14 bases between. This CDR3 region has 15 residues. CDR1 and CDR2 from the germline V gene are MGHDK and SYGVNS.

The rearrangement joins TRBV20-1 to TRBJ1-5; TRBD1 is a possible D gene (6 bases). The CDR3 is made up of 13 amino acids. The V and J ends lost 5 bases and 7 bases respectively, with 15 bases between them. Germline CDR1 and CDR2: DFQATT and SNEGSKA (reference sequence). The CDR3 nucleotides read TGCAGTGCTTTCCCCAGGGGAGGGCAGCCCCAGCATTTT. Its protein product is CSAFPRGGQPQHF.

This clonotype was picked up many times. The rearrangement joins TRBV7-2 to TRBJ1-2, with D possibly matching TRBD1 (5 bases). CDR3 length equals 13 residues. CDR1 is SGHTA, CDR2 FQGNSA, per germline. Trimming shortened V by 7 bases and J by 8 bases, and 17 bases separated the two germline ends. The CDR3 DNA follows: TGTGCCAGCATATCCCCCGGGGGAAGAGGCTACACCTTC. This gives the protein CASISPGGRGYTF.

This clonotype was picked up many times. This chain links TRBV20-1 with TRBJ2-2, with TRBD2 as a possible D gene (6 bases). The CDR3 totals 15 residues. Germline loops: CDR1 DFQATT, CDR2 SNEGSKA (reference sequence). Between the trimmed V and J ends, which lost 0 bases and 3 bases, there was a span of 11 bases. The CDR3 loop reads CSARDLGEDTGELFF. The CDR3 coding sequence is TGCAGTGCTAGAGATCTAGGGGAGGACACCGGGGAGCTGTTTTTT.

The chain uses TRBV20-1 and TRBJ2-4; TRBD2 aligns across 8 bases. The CDR3 is 17 amino acids. V trimming: 1 base; J trimming: 0 bases; junction bases outside the gene matches: 8. Germline V gene sequence: CDR1 DFQATT, CDR2 SNEGSKA (reference sequence). The CDR3 region has the DNA TGCAGTGCTAGAGTAATAGGTAGCGGGGTAGCCAAAAACATTCAGTACTTC. This gives the protein CSARVIGSGVAKNIQYF.

This clonotype came up many times. The chain has TRBV4-3 and TRBJ2-7, with 8 bases lining up with TRBD2. Per germline, CDR1 LGHNA and CDR2 YSLEER. The CDR3 consists of 15 residues. The trim removed 0 bases at V and 2 bases at J, leaving 3 bases unmatched. The CDR3 coding sequence is TGCGCCAGCAGCCAAGACCCGGGGGGGGCCTACGAGCAGTACTTC. Amino acid sequence: CASSQDPGGAYEQYF.

The genes are TRBV18 and TRBJ2-1; possible D gene TRBD2, 6 bases. This CDR3 is built from 17 residues. V was clipped by 5 bases and J by 5 bases, with 22 bases between them. Germline lookup yields CDR1 KGHSH and CDR2 LQKENI. CDR3 amino acids: CASSVSVGLASNNEQFF. DNA of the CDR3: TGTGCCAGCTCAGTCAGTGTCGGGCTAGCGTCGAACAATGAGCAGTTCTTC.